This T cell receptor beta chain was identified during a study of blood T cell repertoires in COVID-19. Study-wide context: Acute and convalescent COVID-19 specimens originated in the United States, Italy and Spain. Sources were T cells, B-cell-depleted T cells, or PBMCs; the material itself was cDNA or gDNA.

V lost 5 bases, J lost 4 bases, and 11 bases lay in between. This CDR3 contains 13 residues. In the authors' workflow: Estimation of nucleated cell counts relied on the amplification of reference gene primers. The method was immunoSEQ multiplex PCR; TCRdb's version includes in-frame clones alone and lacks a portion of them. The V and J calls and clone size are taken from that table; D and trimming were inferred from the DNA. This sample has 220,000 or so clones; approximately 84% occur once, and the top ten carry 2.5% to 3.5%. This chain uses TRBV12-3 or TRBV12-4 with TRBJ1-2; D is ambiguous. The clonotype was recovered from a man aged 50 to 60 who had recovered from COVID-19. Input material: peripheral blood. The CDR3: CASSPRSSYGYTF. CDR3 bases: TGTGCCAGCAGTCCTAGAAGTTCCTATGGCTACACCTTC.